Each of the 9 T cell receptor beta chains below was sequenced from the same sample in a study of OX40 agonist ivuxolimab in advanced cancers. Generated by immunoSEQ multiplex PCR, the TCRdb table keeps only in-frame clones and is missing some. The repertoire has tens of thousands of clones, more than 80% of them found once; the top ten carry around 14%. The sequencing here drew on CD4+ or CD8+ T cells sorted from blood, taken in a trial of the OX40 agonist ivuxolimab. The receptors shown here come from an adult with an advanced solid tumor such as melanoma, head and neck, liver or kidney cancer.

This clone occurred a few times. V and J are TRBV2 and TRBJ2-7; 7 bases agree with TRBD1. Losses at the gene ends were 7 bases for V and 6 bases for J; bases not matched to a gene: 6. The CDR3 has 12 amino acids. The germline gives CDR1 SNHLY, CDR2 FYNNEI. CDR3 in DNA: TGTGCCAGCACTAACAGGGGAGCCGAGCAGTACTTC. The encoded protein is CASTNRGAEQYF. The full variable domain, completed using reference TRBV2 and TRBJ2-7, is EPEVTQTPSHQVTQMGQEVILRCVPISNHLYFYWYRQILGQKVEFLVSFYNNEISEKSEIFDDQFSVERPDGSNFTLKIRSTKLEDSAMYFCASTNRGAEQYFGPGTRLTVT.

The V call is TRBV7-8, the J call TRBJ2-7, with a weak D call TRBD2 (6 bases). There are 14 residues in the CDR3. Between the trimmed V and J ends, which lost 4 bases and 6 bases, there was a span of 16 bases. Germline V gene data show CDR1 as SGHVS and CDR2 as FQNEAQ. The CDR3 region has the DNA TGTGCCAGCAGCTCCAGGGTGGGGGGTGGCGAGCAGTACTTC. As protein: CASSSRVGGGEQYF.

This clone was observed a few times. The rearrangement joins TRBV28 to TRBJ2-2; maybe TRBD2 (5 bases). The germline gives CDR1 MDHEN, CDR2 SYDVKM. The CDR3 extends over 15 amino acids. V was shortened by 5 bases and J by 3 bases, with 13 bases between the two germline ends. The CDR3 sequence: CASSRRGRDTGELFF. In DNA form, the CDR3 reads TGTGCCAGCAGTCGACGTGGGAGAGACACCGGGGAGCTGTTTTTT.

This sequence joins TRBV5-1 and TRBJ2-1, with D possibly being TRBD2 (5 bases). The CDR3 spans 14 residues. Germline assignment: CDR1 SGHRS and CDR2 YFSETQ. Trimming took 3 bases from V and 6 from J, leaving 13 bases between them. In DNA form, the CDR3 reads TGCGCCAGCAGCTCGGACTTCCCTGCCAATGAGCAGTTCTTC. Its protein product is CASSSDFPANEQFF.

The CDR3 loop is CASSPLVGGTYNEQFF. DNA of the CDR3: TGCGCCAGCAGCCCCTTAGTTGGCGGAACCTACAATGAGCAGTTCTTC. The chain recombines TRBV5-1 with TRBJ2-1; D gene uncertain. Germline V lookup: CDR1 SGHRS, CDR2 YFSETQ. This CDR3 is built from 16 residues. Trimming left V 4 bases short and J 2 bases short, with 16 bases between.

Here the CDR3 reads CASSLGSGAGTDTQYF. The DNA for the CDR3 is TGTGCCAGCAGCTTAGGGTCAGGCGCAGGCACAGATACGCAGTATTTT. The chain is built from TRBV7-9 and TRBJ2-3; no clear D gene. The germline V gene has CDR1 SEHNR and CDR2 FQNEAQ (reference sequence). The CDR3 length is 16 residues. Deletions cut 1 base from V and 1 base from J, with 12 bases between.

The chain joins TRBV7-3 to TRBJ2-1, with TRBD2 identical over 8 bases. The length of the CDR3 is 15 residues. J lost 4 bases, V lost 5 bases, and 7 bases had no gene match. Per the germline V gene, CDR1 is SGHTA and CDR2 is FQGTGA. CDR3 region: CASSQTSGDYNEQFF. CDR3 DNA sequence: TGTGCCAGCAGCCAAACTAGCGGAGATTACAATGAGCAGTTCTTC.

The gene calls are TRBV19 and TRBJ2-1; D not resolved. The CDR3 covers 15 residues. Germline V CDR1 and CDR2: LNHDA, SQIVND (reference sequence). The germline V and J ends were trimmed by 0 bases and 8 bases, with 14 bases remaining between them. DNA of the CDR3: TGTGCCAGTAGTATAGATATTTGGACGGAATATGAGCAGTTCTTC. Its protein is CASSIDIWTEYEQFF. The full variable domain, in which reference TRBV19 and TRBJ2-1 provide the parts outside the CDR3, is DGGITQSPKYLFRKEGQNVTLSCEQNLNHDAMYWYRQDPGQGLRLIYYSQIVNDFQKGDIAEGYSVSREKKESFPLTVTSAQKNPTAFYLCASSIDIWTEYEQFFGPGTRLTVL.

The chain is built from TRBV18 and TRBJ1-1; tentatively, D is TRBD1 (5 bases). This CDR3 is 12 amino acids long. Per germline, CDR1 KGHSH and CDR2 LQKENI. V was cut by 2 bases and J by 11 bases, with 12 bases left in between. The CDR3, as DNA: TGTGCCAGCTCACCATCAGGGCTACTGGCTTTCTTT. It specifies CASSPSGLLAFF.